What follows are 5 T cell receptor beta chains derived from one specimen sequenced in a study of T cells in Graves' hyperthyroidism and ophthalmopathy. TCR beta CDR3 sequences were amplified from RNA transcripts. When the TCR CDR3 underwent first-round RT-PCR, the HTBI primer set was used. One entry per CDR3 protein results from TCRdb running MiXCR on the multiplex PCR reads. In the table there are 200,000 to 250,000 distinct CDR3 sequences, roughly 15% of which are singletons. The sequenced sample consisted of blood. The receptors come from a man aged 45-65 years with Graves' hyperthyroidism.

This clonotype turned up a few times. The chain links TRBV7-9 to TRBJ1-3, with D possibly being TRBD1 (6 bases). Germline V gene data show CDR1 as SEHNR and CDR2 as FQNEAQ (reference sequence). This CDR3 has 16 residues. Trimming left V 2 bases short and J 3 bases short, with 14 bases between. The CDR3 region is CASSLMTGGIGNTIYF. In DNA form, the CDR3 reads TGTGCCAGCAGCTTAATGACAGGAGGGATTGGAAACACCATATATTTT.

This clonotype was picked up many times. This chain connects TRBV5-6 to TRBJ2-1; D ambiguous. CDR1 is SGHDT, CDR2 YYEEEE, per germline. The CDR3 extends over 13 amino acids. The V gene lost 2 bases and the J gene lost 3 bases, with 6 bases spanning the gap. The CDR3 protein is CASSLIGYNEQFF. In nucleotides, the CDR3 is TGTGCCAGCAGCTTAATTGGCTACAATGAGCAGTTCTTC.

The sample holds many counts of this clonotype. V is TRBV20-1 and J is TRBJ2-5, with 12 bases matching TRBD2. CDR1 is DFQATT, CDR2 SNEGSKA, per germline (reference sequence). The CDR3 spans 14 residues. V lost 6 bases, J lost 4 bases, and 6 bases stayed unmatched. The CDR3 nucleotides are TGCAGTGCCACGGGACTAGCGGGTTTAGAGACCCAGTACTTC. This translates into CSATGLAGLETQYF.

This clonotype was detected a few times. The rearrangement joins TRBV12-3 or TRBV12-4 to TRBJ2-2, with TRBD2 as a possible D gene (5 bases). Trimming took 7 bases from V and 0 from J, leaving 12 bases between them. The CDR3 is made up of 15 amino acids. The CDR3 loop reads CASKDWTSNTGELFF. CDR3 bases: TGTGCCAGCAAAGATTGGACTTCGAACACCGGGGAGCTGTTTTTT.

This chain links TRBV6-1 with TRBJ1-1; D gene unclear. The length of the CDR3 is 13 residues. Looked up from germline, CDR1 is MNHNS and CDR2 is SASEGT. V lost 8 bases and J lost 4, with 14 bases in between. CDR3 in DNA: TGTGCCAGCGGAAGAATCGGTGGCACTGAAGCTTTCTTT. This gives the protein CASGRIGGTEAFF.